This TCR beta chain was sequenced during a study of T cell repertoires in cytomegalovirus infection. Study context: Recently identified HLA-C-restricted and well-studied HLA-B-restricted CMV epitopes were used. A matching HLA type, together with CMV infection, was signaled by public TCR beta signatures.

MiXCR, run by TCRdb on the reads, gives a single entry per CDR3 protein. The data show approximately 500,000 distinct CDR3 sequences, around a third seen once. Study-level results: The ex vivo response showed dominance by HLA-C-restricted CMV-specific TCR beta clonotypes.

The V gene's germline CDR1 is MNHEY and CDR2 SMNVEV (reference sequence). The V and J ends lost 4 bases and 0 bases, in that order; junction bases with no gene match: 9. There are 17 residues in the CDR3. This clonotype was counted a few times. The antigen is not known. This sequence joins TRBV27 and TRBJ2-1, with 7 positions matching TRBD1. Sample: cultured PBMCs, taken from culture after CMV antigen stimulation. This TCR came from a human donor in good health (CMV status not recorded). Some clones in this sample may be carry-over from other donors' samples. The CDR3 is CASSSLTGTDSYNEQFF. In DNA, the CDR3 is TGTGCCAGCAGTTCCTTGACAGGGACCGACTCCTACAATGAGCAGTTCTTC.